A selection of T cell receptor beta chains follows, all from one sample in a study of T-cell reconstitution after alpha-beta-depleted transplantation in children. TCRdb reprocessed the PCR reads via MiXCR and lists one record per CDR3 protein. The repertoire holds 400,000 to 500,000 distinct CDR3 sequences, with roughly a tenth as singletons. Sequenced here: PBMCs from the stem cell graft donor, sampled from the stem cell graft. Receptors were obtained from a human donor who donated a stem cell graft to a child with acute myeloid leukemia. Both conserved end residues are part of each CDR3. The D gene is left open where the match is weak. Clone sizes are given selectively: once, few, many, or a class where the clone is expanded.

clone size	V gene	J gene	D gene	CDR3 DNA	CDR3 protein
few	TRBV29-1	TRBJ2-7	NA	TGCAGCGTTGGGGAAGGACAGCACTACGAGCAGTACTTC	CSVGEGQHYEQYF
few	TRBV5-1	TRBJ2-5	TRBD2	TGCGCCAGCAGATCCCTAGCGGGAGAAGAGACCCAGTACTTC	CASRSLAGEETQYF
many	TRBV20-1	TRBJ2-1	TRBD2	TGCAGTACCGGGACTAGCAACCCAAGCTCCTACAATGAGCAGTTCTTC	CSTGTSNPSSYNEQFF
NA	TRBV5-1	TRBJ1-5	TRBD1	TGCGCCAGCAGCCAGGGAGAGGGGGCCGGACAGCCCCAGCATTTT	CASSQGEGAGQPQHF
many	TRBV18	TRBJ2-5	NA	TGTGCCAGCTCACCATCCGAGACCCAGTACTTC	CASSPSETQYF
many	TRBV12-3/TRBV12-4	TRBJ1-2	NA	TGTGCCAGCAGTTTGTCAGGGAGTGGCTACACCTTC	CASSLSGSGYTF
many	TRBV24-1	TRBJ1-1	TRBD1	TGTGCCACCAGTGATAAGCCGGGACAGGGACGTTCCATGAACACTGAAGCTTTCTTT	CATSDKPGQGRSMNTEAFF
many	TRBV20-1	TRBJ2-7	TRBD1	TGCAGTGTTAGTTATTGGGGACAGGGGCACGAGCAGTACTTC	CSVSYWGQGHEQYF
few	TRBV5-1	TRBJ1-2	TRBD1	TGCGCCAGCAGCTACGACAGGGTTGGGAGCTATGGCTACACCTTC	CASSYDRVGSYGYTF
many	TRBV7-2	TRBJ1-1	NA	TGTGCCAGCAGCTTATACTCGAACACTGAAGCTTTCTTT	CASSLYSNTEAFF
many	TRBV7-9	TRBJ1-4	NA	TGTGCCAGCAGCTTAGCCTGGGACGCAAAACTGTTTTTT	CASSLAWDAKLFF
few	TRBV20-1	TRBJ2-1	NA	TGCAGTGCTATAGCTACGGGACTCAGGAGTGGTTACAATGAGCAGTTCTTC	CSAIATGLRSGYNEQFF
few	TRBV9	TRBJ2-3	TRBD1	TGTGCCAGCAGCGACAACAGGGGGAAGGGTGCAGATACGCAGTATTTT	CASSDNRGKGADTQYF
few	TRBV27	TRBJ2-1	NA	TGTGCCAGCAGTTTTAGAAGGGATGAGCAGTTCTTC	CASSFRRDEQFF
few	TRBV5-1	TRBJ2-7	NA	TGCGCCAGCAGCTTGAGGGCAGGGTGGGCCTACGAGCAGTACTTC	CASSLRAGWAYEQYF
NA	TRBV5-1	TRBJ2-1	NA	TGCGCCAGCAGCGACGACCGGGGGGAGCAGTTCTTC	CASSDDRGEQFF
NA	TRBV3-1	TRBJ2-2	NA	TGTGCCAGCAGCCAAGCTTCTAGGGAGCTGTTTTTT	CASSQASRELFF
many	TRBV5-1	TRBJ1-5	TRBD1	TGTGCCAGCAGCTTGGGACAGGGGGATCAGCCCCAGCATTTT	CASSLGQGDQPQHF
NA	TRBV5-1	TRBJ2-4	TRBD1	TGCGCCAGCAGCCGCCAGACAGGAACGGGACAGGCTCCGCCAAACATTCAGTACTTC	CASSRQTGTGQAPPNIQYF
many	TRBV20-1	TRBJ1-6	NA	TGCAGTGCTAGAGAACCCCAGAATTCACCCCTCCACTTT	CSAREPQNSPLHF
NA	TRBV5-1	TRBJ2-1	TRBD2	TGCGCCAGCAGCTTGGCCGCCGGTGGGGCGGGAGGGACCTACAATGAGCAGTTCTTC	CASSLAAGGAGGTYNEQFF
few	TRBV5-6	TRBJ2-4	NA	TGTGCCAGCAGCGCCCAGGGAGCCAAAAACATTCAGTACTTC	CASSAQGAKNIQYF
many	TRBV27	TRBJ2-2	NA	TGTGCCAGCAGTTTGGTGGGTGAAAACACCGGGGAGCTGTTTTTT	CASSLVGENTGELFF
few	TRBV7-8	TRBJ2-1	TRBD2	TGTGCCAGCAGCCTAAGCGGACTAGCGGGAGGGCCCGGTGAGCAGTTCTTC	CASSLSGLAGGPGEQFF
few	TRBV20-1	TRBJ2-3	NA	TGCAGTGCTAGCTACTTAGATACGCAGTATTTT	CSASYLDTQYF
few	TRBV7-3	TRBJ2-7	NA	TGTGCCAGCAGCTTAGGCTACAGGGAAGGCTCCTACGAGCAGTACTTC	CASSLGYREGSYEQYF
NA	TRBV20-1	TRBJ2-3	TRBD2	TGCAGTGAAGCGGGGGGGCTTTCTCCCACAGATACGCAGTATTTT	CSEAGGLSPTDTQYF
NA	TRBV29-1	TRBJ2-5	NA	TGCAGCTCCCGGGGTCCCGGGGAGACCCAGTACTTC	CSSRGPGETQYF
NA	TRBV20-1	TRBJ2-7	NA	TGCAGTGCTACCCGACTTGACGGCTGGTTTGACGAGCAGTACTTC	CSATRLDGWFDEQYF
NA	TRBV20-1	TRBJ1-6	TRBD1	TGCAGTGCCGGCCCTCCGGGACAGGCAGGATCACCCCTCCACTTT	CSAGPPGQAGSPLHF
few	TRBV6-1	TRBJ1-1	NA	TGTGCCAGCAGCAGGGGACATTCGACTGAAGCTTTCTTT	CASSRGHSTEAFF
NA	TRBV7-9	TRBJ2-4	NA	TGTGCCAGCAGCGATAGGCGGACACAACAAAACATTCAGTACTTC	CASSDRRTQQNIQYF
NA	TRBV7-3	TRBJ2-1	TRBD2	TGTGCCAGCAGCCAAAACGGACTAGCGAATGAGCAGTTCTTC	CASSQNGLANEQFF
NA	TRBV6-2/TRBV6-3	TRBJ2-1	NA	TGTGCCAGCAGTTACTTCTACAATGAGCAGTTCTTC	CASSYFYNEQFF
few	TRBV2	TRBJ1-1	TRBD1	TGTGCCAGCAGTGAGATGACAGGGGGGGGCACTGAAGCTTTCTTT	CASSEMTGGGTEAFF
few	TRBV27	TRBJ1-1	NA	TGTGCCAGCAGTCCAGTGTGGCAGGTGTACACTGAAGCTTTCTTT	CASSPVWQVYTEAFF
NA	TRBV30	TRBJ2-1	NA	TGTGCCGCTACGATTTCGGATGAGCAGTTCTTC	CAATISDEQFF
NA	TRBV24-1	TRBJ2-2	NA	TGTGCCACCAGTGATCCCTCTTTTCGATCCGGGGAGCTGTTTTTT	CATSDPSFRSGELFF
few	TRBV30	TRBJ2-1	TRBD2	TGTGCCTATAGCGGGAGATACCCCAATGAGCAGTTCTTC	CAYSGRYPNEQFF
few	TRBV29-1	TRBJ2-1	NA	TGCAGCACCCGATCATCCTACAATGAGCAGTTCTTC	CSTRSSYNEQFF
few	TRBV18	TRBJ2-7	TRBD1	TGTGCCAGCTCACCCCGAGGGACAGCAAGCTCCTACGAGCAGTACTTC	CASSPRGTASSYEQYF
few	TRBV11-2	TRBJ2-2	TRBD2	TGTGCCAGCAGCTTCTTTCTAGTTGTCGGGAGGAGCACCGGGGAGCTGTTTTTT	CASSFFLVVGRSTGELFF
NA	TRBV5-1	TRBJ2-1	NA	TGCGCCAGCAGCTACCTGGACGCGTACAATGAGCAGTTCTTC	CASSYLDAYNEQFF
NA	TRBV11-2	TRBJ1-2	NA	TGTGCCAGCAGCTTAGTTCCTAAGGGCTACACCTTC	CASSLVPKGYTF
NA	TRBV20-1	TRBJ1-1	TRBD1	TGCAGTGCTAGTATCCCGGACAGGGCCCCCTTGAGCAACTGGGCTTTCTTT	CSASIPDRAPLSNWAFF
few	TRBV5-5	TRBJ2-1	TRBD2	TGTGCCAGCACCCCTCTAGCGGGGGGATACAATGAGCAGTTCTTC	CASTPLAGGYNEQFF
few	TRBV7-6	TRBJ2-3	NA	TGTGCCAGCAGCTTAGGTAGCGGAAGAACCACAGATACGCAGTATTTT	CASSLGSGRTTDTQYF